The 4 T cell receptor beta chains below were found in one sample sequenced in a study of T cells after yellow fever vaccination (dated by TCRdb to about 2019). The sample's treatment or condition label is to be understood as: live attenuated yellow fever vaccine strain. The library was built by means of 5' RACE. Sequenced on an Illumina HiSeq 2500. In-frame beta chains were kept once TCRdb had trimmed the public reads at Q25 with fastp and called clones with MiXCR. Each CDR3 protein appears once, grouped with its most common genes and DNA. For this sample the table gives over 110,000 distinct CDR3 sequences, of which 7.7% were detected only once. The ten largest make up 0.73% of the sample. The material sequenced was CD4+ T cells sorted from PBMCs, taken 5 days after the yellow fever booster vaccination. Source of these receptors: a man aged 25 to 45 who received the YFV17D yellow fever vaccine.

This clonotype was counted many times. This chain uses TRBV20-1 with TRBJ2-3, with no clear D. CDR3 length: 10 amino acids. Deletions cut 3 bases from V and 7 bases from J, with 5 bases between. Germline CDR1 DFQATT, CDR2 SNEGSKA (reference sequence). CDR3 sequence reads: CSASQYTQYF. The DNA of the CDR3 is TGCAGTGCTAGTCAATATACGCAGTATTTT.

In its sample, this clonotype was seen many times. CDR3 in amino acids: CASSPGEGDISGELFF. The DNA for the CDR3 is TGTGCCAGCAGCCCCGGAGAGGGAGATATTTCCGGGGAGCTGTTTTTT. The genes are TRBV7-9 and TRBJ2-2, with D maybe TRBD2 (5 bases). The CDR3 spans 16 residues. Germline CDR1 is SEHNR and CDR2 is FQNEAQ (reference sequence). Trimming pared 5 bases from V and 6 bases from J, leaving 19 bases between.

Comment on this clonotype: This sequence may be a read error, since a much larger clone differs from it by one base. V usage is TRBV27 and J usage is TRBJ2-7, with 8 bases aligning to TRBD1. The germline V gene has CDR1 MNHEY and CDR2 SMNVEV (reference sequence). CDR3 length: 14 residues. Losses at the gene ends were 5 bases for V and 3 bases for J; bases not matched to a gene: 6. Here the CDR3 reads CASSPDRGVYEQYF. The CDR3 DNA reads as TGTGCCAGCAGTCCAGACAGGGGCGTCTACGAGCAGTACTTC.

This clonotype was seen many times. This sequence joins TRBV3-1 and TRBJ1-1, with no clear D. With 2 bases removed from V and 1 base from J, the gap between germline ends came to 11 bases. From germline, CDR1 is LGHDT and CDR2 YNNKEL (reference sequence). The CDR3 is 15 residues long. The CDR3 nucleotides are TGTGCCAGCAGCCAATCAAACGTCCAGAACACTGAAGCTTTCTTT. It codes for CASSQSNVQNTEAFF. Using reference TRBV3-1 and TRBJ1-1 for the parts outside the CDR3, the full variable domain is DTAVSQTPKYLVTQMGNDKSIKCEQNLGHDTMYWYKQDSKKFLKIMFSYNNKELIINETVPNRFSPKSPDKAHLNLHINSLELGDSAVYFCASSQSNVQNTEAFFGQGTRLTVV.